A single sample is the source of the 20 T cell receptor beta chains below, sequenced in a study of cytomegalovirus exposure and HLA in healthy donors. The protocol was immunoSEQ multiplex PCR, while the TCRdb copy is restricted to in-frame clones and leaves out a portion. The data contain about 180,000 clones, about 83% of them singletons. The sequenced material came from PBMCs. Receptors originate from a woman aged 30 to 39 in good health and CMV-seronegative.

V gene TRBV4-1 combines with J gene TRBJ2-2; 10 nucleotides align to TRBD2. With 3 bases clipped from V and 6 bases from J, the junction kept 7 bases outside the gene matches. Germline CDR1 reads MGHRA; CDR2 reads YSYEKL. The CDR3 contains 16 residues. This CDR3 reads CASSHTGLAGAGELFF. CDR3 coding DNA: TGCGCCAGCAGCCATACCGGGCTAGCGGGGGCCGGGGAGCTGTTTTTT.

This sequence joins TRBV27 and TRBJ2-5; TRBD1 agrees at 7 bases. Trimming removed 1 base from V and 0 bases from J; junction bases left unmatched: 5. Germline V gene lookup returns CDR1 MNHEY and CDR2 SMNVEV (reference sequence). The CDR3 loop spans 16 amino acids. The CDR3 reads CASSLYEGTDQETQYF. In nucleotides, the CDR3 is TGTGCCAGCAGTTTATACGAGGGGACAGACCAAGAGACCCAGTACTTC.

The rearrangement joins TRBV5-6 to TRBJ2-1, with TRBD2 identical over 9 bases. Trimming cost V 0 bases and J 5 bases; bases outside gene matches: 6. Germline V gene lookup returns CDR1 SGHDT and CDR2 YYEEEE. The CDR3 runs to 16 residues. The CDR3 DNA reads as TGTGCCAGCAGCTTGGTGGGCGGGGGGGTAGACAATGAGCAGTTCTTC. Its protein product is CASSLVGGGVDNEQFF.

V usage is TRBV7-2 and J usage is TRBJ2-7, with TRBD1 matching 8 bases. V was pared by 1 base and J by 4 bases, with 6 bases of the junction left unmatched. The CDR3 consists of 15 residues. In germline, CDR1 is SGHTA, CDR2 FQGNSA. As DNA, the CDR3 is TGTGCCAGCAGCTTAGGCGGACAGGGCGGGTACGAGCAGTACTTC. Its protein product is CASSLGGQGGYEQYF.

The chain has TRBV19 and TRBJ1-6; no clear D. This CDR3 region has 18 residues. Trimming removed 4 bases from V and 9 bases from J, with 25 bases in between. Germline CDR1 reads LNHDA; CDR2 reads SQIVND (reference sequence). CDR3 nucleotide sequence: TGTGCCAGTAGTAATTCCCGCCCCCCCACGGGTGGCGTTTCACCCCTCCACTTT. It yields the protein CASSNSRPPTGGVSPLHF.

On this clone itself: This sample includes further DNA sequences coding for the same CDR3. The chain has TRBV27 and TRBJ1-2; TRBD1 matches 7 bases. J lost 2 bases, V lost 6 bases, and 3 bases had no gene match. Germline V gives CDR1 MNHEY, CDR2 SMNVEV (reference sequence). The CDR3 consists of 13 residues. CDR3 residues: CASSLQGNYGYTF. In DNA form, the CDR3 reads TGTGCCAGCAGCTTACAGGGGAACTATGGCTACACCTTC.

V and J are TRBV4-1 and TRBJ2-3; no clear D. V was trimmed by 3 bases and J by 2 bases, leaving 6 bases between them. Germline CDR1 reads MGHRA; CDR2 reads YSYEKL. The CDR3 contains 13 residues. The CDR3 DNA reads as TGCGCCAGCAGCCACAGGAACACAGATACGCAGTATTTT. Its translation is CASSHRNTDTQYF.

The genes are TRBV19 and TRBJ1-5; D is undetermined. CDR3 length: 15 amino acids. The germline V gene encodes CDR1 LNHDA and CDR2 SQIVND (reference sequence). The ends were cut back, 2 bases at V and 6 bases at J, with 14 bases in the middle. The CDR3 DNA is TGTGCCAGTAGTATATTTCCGGGGTCCCCTCAGCCCCAGCATTTT. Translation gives CASSIFPGSPQPQHF.

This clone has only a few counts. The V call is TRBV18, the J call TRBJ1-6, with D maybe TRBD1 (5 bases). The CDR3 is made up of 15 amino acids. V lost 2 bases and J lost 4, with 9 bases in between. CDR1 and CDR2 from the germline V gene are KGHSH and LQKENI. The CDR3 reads CASSPRQQYNSPLHF. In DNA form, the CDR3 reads TGTGCCAGCTCACCAAGACAGCAGTATAATTCACCCCTCCACTTT.

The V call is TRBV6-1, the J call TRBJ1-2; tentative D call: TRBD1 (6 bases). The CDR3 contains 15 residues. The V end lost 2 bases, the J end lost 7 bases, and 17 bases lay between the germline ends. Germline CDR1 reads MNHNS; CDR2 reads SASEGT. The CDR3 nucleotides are TGTGCCAGCAGTGAACGGGCAGGGGAGCATTTTGGCTACACCTTC. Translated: CASSERAGEHFGYTF.

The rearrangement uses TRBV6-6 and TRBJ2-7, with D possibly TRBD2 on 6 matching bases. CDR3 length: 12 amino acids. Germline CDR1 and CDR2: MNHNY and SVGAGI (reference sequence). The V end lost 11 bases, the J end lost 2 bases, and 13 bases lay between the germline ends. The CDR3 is CASGDSAYEQYF. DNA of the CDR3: TGTGCCTCCGGGGACTCGGCCTACGAGCAGTACTTC.

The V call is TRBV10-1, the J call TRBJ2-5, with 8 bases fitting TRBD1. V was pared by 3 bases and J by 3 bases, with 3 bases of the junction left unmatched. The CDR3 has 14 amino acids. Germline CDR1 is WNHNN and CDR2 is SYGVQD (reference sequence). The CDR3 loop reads CASSDRTGKETQYF. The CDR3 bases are TGCGCCAGCAGTGACCGGACAGGGAAAGAGACCCAGTACTTC.

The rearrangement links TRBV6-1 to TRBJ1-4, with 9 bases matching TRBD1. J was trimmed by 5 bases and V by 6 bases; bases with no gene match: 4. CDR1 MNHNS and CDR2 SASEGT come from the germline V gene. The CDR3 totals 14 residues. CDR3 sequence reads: CASRWTGENEKLFF. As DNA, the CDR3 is TGTGCCAGCAGGTGGACAGGGGAGAATGAAAAACTGTTTTTT.

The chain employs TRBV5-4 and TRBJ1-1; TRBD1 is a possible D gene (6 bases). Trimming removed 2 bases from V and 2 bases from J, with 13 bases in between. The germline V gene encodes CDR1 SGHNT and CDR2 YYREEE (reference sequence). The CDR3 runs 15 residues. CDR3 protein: CASSLRGRGNTEAFF. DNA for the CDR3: TGTGCCAGCAGCTTAAGAGGCAGGGGAAACACTGAAGCTTTCTTT.

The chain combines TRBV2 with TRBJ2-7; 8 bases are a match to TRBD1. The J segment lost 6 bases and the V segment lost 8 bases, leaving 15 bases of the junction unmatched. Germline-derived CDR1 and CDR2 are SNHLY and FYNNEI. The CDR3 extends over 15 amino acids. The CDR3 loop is CASGILGQGAGEQYF. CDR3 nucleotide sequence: TGTGCCAGCGGGATCCTAGGACAGGGCGCTGGCGAGCAGTACTTC. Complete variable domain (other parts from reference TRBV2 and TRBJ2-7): EPEVTQTPSHQVTQMGQEVILRCVPISNHLYFYWYRQILGQKVEFLVSFYNNEISEKSEIFDDQFSVERPDGSNFTLKIRSTKLEDSAMYFCASGILGQGAGEQYFGPGTRLTVT.

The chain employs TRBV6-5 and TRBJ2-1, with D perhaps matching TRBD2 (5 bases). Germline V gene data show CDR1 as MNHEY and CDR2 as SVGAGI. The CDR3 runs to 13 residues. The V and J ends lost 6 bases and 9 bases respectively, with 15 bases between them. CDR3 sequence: CASRRGPQGEQFF. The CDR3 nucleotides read TGTGCCAGCAGAAGAGGGCCACAAGGTGAGCAGTTCTTC.

The CDR3 is CAIMRGPGGYEQYF. The CDR3 nucleotides are TGTGCCATCATGAGGGGTCCGGGGGGTTACGAGCAGTACTTC. V and J are TRBV10-3 and TRBJ2-7; 7 bases match TRBD2. This CDR3 has 14 amino acids. J lost 4 bases, V lost 7 bases, and 10 bases had no gene match. Looked up from germline, CDR1 is ENHRY and CDR2 is SYGVKD.

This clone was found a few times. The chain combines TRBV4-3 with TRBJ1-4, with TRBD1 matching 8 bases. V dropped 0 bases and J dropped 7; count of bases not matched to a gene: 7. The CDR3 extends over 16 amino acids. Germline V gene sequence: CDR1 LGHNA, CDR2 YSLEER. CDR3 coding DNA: TGCGCCAGCAGCCAAGATTCGGGACAGGTTGGTGAAAAACTGTTTTTT. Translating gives CASSQDSGQVGEKLFF.

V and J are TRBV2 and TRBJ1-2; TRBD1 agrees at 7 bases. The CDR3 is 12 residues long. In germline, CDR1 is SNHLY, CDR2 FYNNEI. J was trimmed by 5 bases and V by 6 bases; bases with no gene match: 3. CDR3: CASRDRQYGYTF. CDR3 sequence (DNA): TGTGCCAGCAGGGACAGGCAGTATGGCTACACCTTC.

CDR3 nucleotides: TGTGCCACCGATGCCTCGGGGGGGGGTGGCTACACCTTC. Its translation: CATDASGGGGYTF. V gene TRBV10-3 combines with J gene TRBJ1-2; D may be TRBD1 (5 bases). The CDR3 contains 13 residues. Germline CDR1 ENHRY, CDR2 SYGVKD. The V and J ends lost 10 bases and 7 bases respectively, with 19 bases between them.